This TCR beta chain was observed in a study of T-cell reconstitution after alpha-beta-depleted transplantation in children. The sample holds many counts of this clonotype. Using unique molecular identifiers, the investigators prepared the TCRbeta library. TCRdb re-called the PCR reads with MiXCR, one entry per CDR3 protein. The sample holds more than 60,000 distinct CDR3 sequences, around 6.6% seen once. The sample was PBMCs from the stem cell graft donor, taken from the stem cell graft. This TCR was recovered from a human donor who donated a stem cell graft to a child with acute lymphoblastic leukemia.

The CDR3 is CASSLGDSFYGYTF. Written as DNA, the CDR3 is TGCGCCAGCAGCTTGGGGGACAGTTTCTATGGCTACACCTTC. This chain joins TRBV5-1 and TRBJ1-2; 7 nucleotides agree with TRBD1. CDR1 is SGHRS, CDR2 YFSETQ, per germline. After removal of 0 bases from V and 4 bases from J, the junction contained 3 bases not matched to a gene. This CDR3 is 14 amino acids long.